This T cell receptor beta chain stems from a study of CD8 T cells in Susac syndrome. General study results and limits: That the number of individuals in its TCR sequencing and HLA analysis was relatively small was acknowledged by the study.

As concerns this clonotype: Its antigen remains unidentified.

Reverse transcription used about 0.5 to 1 ug RNA and random hexamers. Amplification of TCR beta CDR3 was carried out by immunoSEQ multiplex PCR, which covered 54 Vbeta and 13 Jbeta segments. MiXCR was run by TCRdb on the immunoSEQ multiplex PCR reads, yielding one entry per CDR3 protein. The sample has just under 150,000 distinct CDR3 sequences; roughly 94% are singletons. This CDR3 spans 13 amino acids. V lost 5 bases and J lost 3, with 11 bases in between. Germline V CDR1 and CDR2: SGHTA, FQGTGA. Sequencing of TCR beta was carried out in blood CD8+ and CD4+ T cells. Isolation of CD8+ and CD4+ T cells was performed negatively, whereas enrichment of TEMRA cells was done by FACS.

V and J are TRBV7-3 and TRBJ2-7, with no clear D. The source of this sequence is a human donor in good health. Sequenced material: CD4+ T cells from PBMCs. The CDR3 sequence is CASSPTPGYEQYF. CDR3 sequence (DNA): TGTGCCAGCAGCCCCACACCCGGCTACGAGCAGTACTTC.